This TCR beta chain derives from a study of long-term antiretroviral therapy in people with HIV. General study points: Unavailable data included ART adherence, viral resistance and therapy changes (switches in treatment). Dominating the repertoire at all time points were the clones that expanded before ART.

Researchers ran immunoSEQ v3.0 at survey level. The data were produced by immunoSEQ multiplex PCR, yet TCRdb's version contains in-frame clones alone and is incomplete. The sample comprises 28,000 or so clones, roughly 90% of which are singletons, and roughly 4% rests with the top ten. As for this clone: Its antigen is unidentified.

The CDR3 covers 14 residues. CDR1 and CDR2 (germline): SGHTS, YDEGEE. Trimming took off 0 bases at V and 3 bases at J, with 10 bases between the two ends. The source is a woman aged 18-29 years with HIV. The sequencing here drew on unsorted PBMCs, taken 0.5 years after starting antiretroviral therapy. The gene calls are TRBV5-8 and TRBJ2-7; D not resolved. The CDR3 here is CASSLEGPGYEQYF. CDR3 DNA sequence: TGTGCCAGCAGCTTGGAAGGGCCAGGCTACGAGCAGTACTTC. Complete variable domain (other parts from reference TRBV5-8 and TRBJ2-7): EAGVTQSPTHLIKTRGQQATLRCSPISGHTSVYWYQQALGLGLQFLLWYDEGEERNRGNFPPRFSGRQFPNYSSELNVNALELEDSALYLCASSLEGPGYEQYFGPGTRLTVT.